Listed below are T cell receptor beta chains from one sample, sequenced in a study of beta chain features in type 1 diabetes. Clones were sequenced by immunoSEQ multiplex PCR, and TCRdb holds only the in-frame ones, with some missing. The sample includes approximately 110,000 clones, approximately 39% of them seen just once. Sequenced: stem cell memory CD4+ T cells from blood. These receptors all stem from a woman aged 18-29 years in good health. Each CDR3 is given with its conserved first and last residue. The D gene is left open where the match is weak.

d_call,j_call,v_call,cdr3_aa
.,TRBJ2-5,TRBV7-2,CASSLLLETQYF
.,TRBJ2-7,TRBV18,CASSPAGASSYEQYF
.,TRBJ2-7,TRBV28,CASSVTRYRSNYEQYF
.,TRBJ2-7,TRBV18,CASSDGQYYEQYF
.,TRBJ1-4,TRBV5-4,CASSLAGAGNEKLFF
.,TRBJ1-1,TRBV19,CASSPRGTNDAFF
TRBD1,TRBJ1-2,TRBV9,CASSVADRDYGYTF
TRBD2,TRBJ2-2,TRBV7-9,CASSFGGTSGTLNTGELFF
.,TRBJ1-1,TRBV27,CASGVRAGTEAFF
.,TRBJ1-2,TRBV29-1,CSVHLSGVQGYTF
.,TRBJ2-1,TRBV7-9,CASSLFDREQFF
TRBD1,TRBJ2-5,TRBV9,CASSVVGTGQGTQYF
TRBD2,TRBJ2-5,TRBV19,CASSTFPGGQYF
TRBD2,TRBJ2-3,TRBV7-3,CASSKGLAGTATDTQYF
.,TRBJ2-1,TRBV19,CASSRRGTDYNEQFF
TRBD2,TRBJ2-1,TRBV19,CASAGTSANEQFF
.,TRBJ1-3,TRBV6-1,CASSEAGFTGNTIYF
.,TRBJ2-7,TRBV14,CASSHPRGGGAYEQYF
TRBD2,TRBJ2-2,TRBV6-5,CASSQTSGRSGELFF
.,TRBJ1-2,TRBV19,CASGGLDVYGYTF
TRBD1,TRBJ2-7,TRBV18,CASSFDRARSYEQYF
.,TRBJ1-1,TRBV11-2,CASSFNLVSGVNTEAFF